The 4 T cell receptor beta chains below were found in one sample sequenced in a study of T-cell reconstitution after alpha-beta-depleted transplantation in children. Unique molecular identifiers were used to barcode this TCRbeta library. Each CDR3 protein is one row after TCRdb ran MiXCR on the PCR reads. This repertoire shows fewer than 700,000 distinct CDR3 sequences, over 10% found once; its top ten account for approximately 2%. The source was PBMCs, mostly from graft donor cells, collected 360 days after TCRalphabeta/CD19-depleted stem cell transplant. The receptors were gathered from a male patient between 5 and 17 years old who had a stem cell transplant for acute myeloid leukemia, so the T cells may come from the graft donor.

CDR3 bases: TGTGCCAGCAGCGTAGTTGCAGGTCCCCCGGATGAGCAGTACTTC. This translates into CASSVVAGPPDEQYF. The V and J genes are TRBV9 and TRBJ2-7; D gene ambiguous. The germline gives CDR1 SGDLS, CDR2 YYNGEE. V lost 0 bases and J 7 bases, leaving 17 bases between the germline ends. CDR3 size: 15 residues. Complete variable domain (other parts from reference TRBV9 and TRBJ2-7): DSGVTQTPKHLITATGQRVTLRCSPRSGDLSVYWYQQSLDQGLQFLIQYYNGEERAKGNILERFSAQQFPDLHSELNLSSLELGDSALYFCASSVVAGPPDEQYFGPGTRLTVT.

The chain is built from TRBV21-1 and TRBJ2-7; the D segment call TRBD2 is taken from the table without a DNA check. TRBV21-1 is described as a pseudogene. This CDR3 is 14 amino acids long. CDR3 in amino acids: CASSKRPRGVDGYF. The CDR3 DNA reads as TGTGCCAGCAGCAAAAGACCGCGCGGGGTGGATGGGTACTTC.

The chain couples TRBV20-1 to TRBJ2-7, with unresolved D. Trimming left V 0 bases short and J 4 bases short, with 10 bases between. The germline V gene encodes CDR1 DFQATT and CDR2 SNEGSKA (reference sequence). The CDR3 runs 13 residues. The CDR3 spells CSARDLTTYEQYF. CDR3 sequence (DNA): TGCAGTGCTAGAGACCTAACAACTTACGAGCAGTACTTC.

This clonotype was seen at least ten times. Here the CDR3 reads CAIGVRERKYSNEQFF. The CDR3 nucleotides read TGTGCCATCGGGGTGAGGGAGCGGAAGTATAGCAATGAGCAGTTCTTC. V is TRBV10-3 and J is TRBJ2-1, with D maybe TRBD2 (5 bases). Trimming removed 8 bases from V and 6 bases from J, with 23 bases in between. The CDR3 runs 16 residues. Germline loops: CDR1 ENHRY, CDR2 SYGVKD.